This TCR beta chain was recorded in a study of cytomegalovirus exposure and HLA in healthy donors. A multiplex PCR was run with 60 Vbeta primers and 13 Jbeta primers. TCRdb's copy holds only in-frame clones and misses some; the assay was immunoSEQ multiplex PCR. Counted here are 150,000 or so clones, approximately 80% occurring once; the ten biggest clones make up 6.5% to 9%. Germline V CDR1 and CDR2: GTSNPN, SVGIG (reference sequence). This CDR3 is built from 16 residues. Losses at the gene ends were 0 bases for V and 4 bases for J; bases not matched to a gene: 11. The sequenced material came from PBMCs. This receptor was taken from a woman aged 40 to 50 in good health and CMV-seropositive. V gene TRBV30 combines with J gene TRBJ1-2, with 7 bases that match TRBD1. This CDR3 is CAWSVPGQGVGYGYTF. CDR3 DNA: TGTGCCTGGAGTGTACCTGGTCAGGGGGTGGGCTATGGCTACACCTTC.